Listed below are T cell receptor beta chains from one sample, sequenced in a study of sequential checkpoint blockade in melanoma. Here immunoSEQ multiplex PCR was the method, and the copy in TCRdb shows in-frame clones only, minus some. This table holds about 35,000 clones, 70% to 90% found once. The input for sequencing was CD8+ T cells sorted from blood (inferred from file names), taken from a patient given nivolumab and ipilimumab in sequence. These receptors were collected from a human donor with melanoma. Each CDR3 is given with its conserved first and last residue. D genes are given only for firm matches. Size tells how often a clone was seen (once, few, many) or the class of an expanded clone, and some rows leave it out.

d_call,v_call,clone_size,j_call,cdr3_aa,cdr3_nt
.,TRBV15,.,TRBJ1-1,CATSGGGGGADEAFF,TGTGCCACCAGCGGGGGAGGCGGGGGGGCCGATGAAGCTTTCTTC
.,TRBV27,.,TRBJ1-1,CASISLPGVSEAFF,TGTGCCAGCATCAGCCTACCCGGGGTCTCTGAAGCTTTCTTT
TRBD1,TRBV27,.,TRBJ1-5,CASSATGAPSNQPQHF,TGTGCCAGCAGTGCAACAGGGGCACCTAGCAATCAGCCCCAGCATTTT
.,TRBV10-3,few,TRBJ2-7,CAISEVGGDEQYF,TGTGCCATCAGTGAGGTAGGGGGGGATGAGCAGTACTTC
.,TRBV2,.,TRBJ1-4,CASSDVSPKCF,TGTGCCAGCAGTGACGTTAGTCCCAAGTGTTTT
.,TRBV28,.,TRBJ1-5,CASRLGSGESNQPQHF,TGTGCCAGCAGACTCGGGTCGGGGGAGAGCAATCAGCCCCAGCATTTT
.,TRBV29-1,.,TRBJ2-3,CSVIQGNTDTQYF,TGCAGCGTAATACAGGGAAACACAGATACGCAGTATTTT
.,TRBV7-6,.,TRBJ2-7,CASSQGPLEQYF,TGTGCCAGCAGCCAGGGGCCTTTGGAGCAGTACTTC
.,TRBV28,.,TRBJ1-5,CASILVRGLSNQPQHF,TGTGCCAGCATCCTTGTAAGAGGCCTTAGCAATCAGCCCCAGCATTTT
TRBD2,TRBV27,.,TRBJ2-1,CASSLSGSSYNEQFF,TGTGCCAGCAGCCTTAGCGGGAGTTCCTACAATGAGCAGTTCTTC
TRBD2,TRBV5-1,.,TRBJ2-1,CASGGHSGIDVEQFF,TGCGCCAGCGGGGGGCATAGCGGGATAGATGTTGAGCAGTTCTTC
TRBD1,TRBV5-1,.,TRBJ2-7,CASSFGQGVYEQYF,TGCGCCAGCAGCTTCGGACAGGGCGTCTACGAGCAGTACTTC
.,TRBV27,few,TRBJ2-2,CASSLLQPRGTGELFF,TGTGCCAGCAGTTTGTTGCAGCCTAGAGGCACCGGGGAGCTGTTTTTT
TRBD2,TRBV5-3,.,TRBJ2-1,CARSYGLAGINEQFF,TGTGCCAGAAGCTATGGACTAGCGGGAATCAATGAGCAGTTCTTC
.,TRBV10-1,.,TRBJ1-1,CASSEAGTEAFF,TGCGCCAGCAGTGAGGCGGGCACTGAAGCTTTCTTT
TRBD1,TRBV13,.,TRBJ1-1,CASSLIVGTGEGAFF,TGTGCCAGCAGCCTCATAGTCGGGACAGGGGAAGGAGCTTTCTTT
.,TRBV6-6,few,TRBJ1-4,CASSYSRQAANEKLFF,TGTGCCAGCAGTTACTCTCGACAGGCAGCTAATGAAAAACTGTTTTTT
TRBD1,TRBV4-1,.,TRBJ1-2,CASSPQGGGYGYTF,TGCGCCAGCAGCCCCCAGGGGGGCGGCTATGGCTACACCTTC
.,TRBV6-4,.,TRBJ2-1,CASSETDGSYNEQFF,TGTGCCAGCAGTGAAACAGACGGCTCCTACAATGAGCAGTTCTTC
.,TRBV27,.,TRBJ1-4,CASSPLGEATNEKLFF,TGTGCCAGCAGTCCCTTAGGGGAGGCGACTAATGAAAAACTGTTTTTT
.,TRBV11-2,.,TRBJ1-4,CASSFSFEKLFF,TGTGCCAGCAGCTTTAGCTTTGAAAAACTGTTTTTT
.,TRBV19,.,TRBJ2-1,CASSIDSFNEQFF,TGTGCCAGTAGTATTGACAGCTTCAATGAGCAGTTCTTC
.,TRBV7-8,.,TRBJ1-5,CASSLITDIGGGDQPQHF,TGTGCCAGCAGCTTAATAACGGACATTGGGGGGGGCGATCAGCCCCAGCATTTT
TRBD2,TRBV7-6,.,TRBJ2-5,CASSLGTSGGLIQETQYF,TGTGCCAGCAGCTTAGGGACTAGCGGGGGGCTAATCCAAGAGACCCAGTACTTC
.,TRBV30,.,TRBJ1-5,CAWSVDSTQPQHF,TGTGCCTGGAGTGTGGACAGTACTCAGCCCCAGCATTTT
.,TRBV25-1,.,TRBJ2-7,CASSEYILAGPADEQYF,TGTGCCAGCAGTGAATATATATTGGCGGGACCCGCGGACGAGCAGTACTTC
.,TRBV11-2,.,TRBJ1-2,CASSLAPTAGRDGYTF,TGTGCCAGCAGCTTAGCTCCGACAGCTGGAAGGGATGGCTACACCTTC
.,TRBV7-9,few,TRBJ1-3,CASSLETGTGNTIYF,TGTGCCAGCAGCTTAGAAACAGGGACTGGAAACACCATATATTTT
.,TRBV7-9,.,TRBJ2-5,CASSLGVSGVYQETQYF,TGTGCCAGCAGCCTGGGGGTTAGCGGTGTGTACCAAGAGACCCAGTACTTC
.,TRBV9,few,TRBJ1-6,CASSVGRNNSPLHF,TGTGCCAGCAGCGTAGGCAGGAATAATTCACCCCTCCACTTT
TRBD2,TRBV4-1,.,TRBJ2-7,CASSQPTSGRYEQYF,TGCGCCAGCAGCCAACCTACTAGCGGGAGATACGAGCAGTACTTC
.,TRBV19,.,TRBJ2-7,CASSPSYEQYF,TGTGCCAGTAGTCCTTCCTACGAGCAGTACTTC
TRBD2,TRBV6-1,few,TRBJ2-3,CASSVSRGGTDTQYF,TGTGCCAGCAGCGTATCTCGGGGGGGCACAGATACGCAGTATTTT